Below, 7 T cell receptor beta chains from the same sample are listed, as sequenced in a study of T cells in Graves' hyperthyroidism and ophthalmopathy. Researchers amplified the TCR beta CDR3 regions from RNA transcripts. Carried out on the TCR CDR3, a first-round RT-PCR used the HTBI primer set. Via MiXCR, TCRdb re-called the multiplex PCR reads, giving one row per CDR3 protein. In the table there are about 690,000 distinct CDR3 sequences, 15% to 20% of which are singletons. The sequencing input was blood. The receptors derive from a man between 50 and 59 years old with Graves' hyperthyroidism.

This clonotype has ten or more counts. The chain's CDR3 is CASSFGFQPQHF. The CDR3 DNA is TGTGCCAGCAGTTTCGGGTTTCAGCCCCAGCATTTT. The gene calls are TRBV28 and TRBJ1-5; D not certain. The CDR3 extends over 12 amino acids. Germline V gene sequence: CDR1 MDHEN, CDR2 SYDVKM. The V end was cut by 3 bases, the J end by 6 bases, with 6 bases between.

Comments on this clonotype: This may stem from a read error, because a much larger clone lies one nucleotide away. The rearrangement links TRBV20-1 to TRBJ1-4, with unresolved D. The germline V gene encodes CDR1 DFQATT and CDR2 SNEGSKA (reference sequence). This CDR3 contains 14 residues. V lost 0 bases, J lost 3 bases, and 8 bases lay in between. The CDR3 loop is CSARDHRPNEKLFF. Written as DNA, the CDR3 is TGCAGTGCTAGAGATCACCGACCTAATGAAAAACTGTTTTTT.

This clonotype came up many times. The chain couples TRBV28 to TRBJ1-2, with 8 nucleotides matching TRBD1. Trimming took 6 bases from V and 8 from J; bases not matched to a gene: 8. This CDR3 region has 13 residues. Germline V gene lookup returns CDR1 MDHEN and CDR2 SYDVKM. CDR3 DNA sequence: TGTGCCAGCAGACAAGATGGACAGGGCGGCTACACCTTC. Protein product: CASRQDGQGGYTF.

This clonotype was seen once. A clone one base away is much larger, so this may be a read error. Since the CDR3 does not end with the conserved phenylalanine or tryptophan, this likely comes from a read error. This chain uses TRBV7-2 with TRBJ2-1, with 11 nucleotides matching TRBD2. The V gene end was trimmed by 9 bases and the J gene end by 5 bases; junction bases not matched to a gene: 12. The CDR3 has 16 amino acids. Germline V gene sequence: CDR1 SGHTA, CDR2 FQGNSA. The CDR3: CARERTSGLIHNEQFL. CDR3 nucleotide sequence: TGTGCCAGGGAGAGGACTAGCGGGCTAATACACAATGAGCAGTTCCTC.

This clonotype was seen at least ten times. The chain recombines TRBV24-1 with TRBJ2-1; TRBD2 matches 11 bases. The CDR3 consists of 20 residues. The J segment lost 0 bases and the V segment lost 0 bases, leaving 9 bases of the junction unmatched. Per the germline V gene, CDR1 is KGHDR and CDR2 is SFDVKD. CDR3 sequence reads: CATSDLTLAGGGSSYNEQFF. The CDR3, as DNA: TGTGCCACCAGTGATTTGACCCTAGCGGGAGGTGGGAGCTCCTACAATGAGCAGTTCTTC.

J is TRBJ2-5 and V is TRBV6-5; no clear D gene. The CDR3 runs 16 residues. Germline V gene data show CDR1 as MNHEY and CDR2 as SVGAGI. V lost 6 bases, J lost 0 bases, and 17 bases lay in between. Here the CDR3 DNA reads TGTGCCAGCAGCTCTCGCGACAAGGCATACCAAGAGACCCAGTACTTC. Residues: CASSSRDKAYQETQYF.

Ten or more counts support this clonotype. V usage is TRBV2 and J usage is TRBJ2-3; D gene ambiguous. Germline CDR1 reads SNHLY; CDR2 reads FYNNEI. There are 13 residues in the CDR3. The germline V and J ends were trimmed by 4 bases and 0 bases, with 5 bases remaining between them. DNA for the CDR3: TGTGCCAGCAGTGGTAGTAGCACAGATACGCAGTATTTT. Translation gives CASSGSSTDTQYF. Complete variable domain (other parts from reference TRBV2 and TRBJ2-3): EPEVTQTPSHQVTQMGQEVILRCVPISNHLYFYWYRQILGQKVEFLVSFYNNEISEKSEIFDDQFSVERPDGSNFTLKIRSTKLEDSAMYFCASSGSSTDTQYFGPGTRLTVL.